One and the same sample provided the 29 T cell receptor beta chains below, sequenced in a study of blood T cell repertoires in COVID-19. TCRdb keeps only in-frame clones here, not all; method: immunoSEQ multiplex PCR. The sample gives under 250,000 clones, roughly 86% of which show up once; approximately 5% is in the top ten. Specimen: peripheral blood. The source of these receptors is a woman older than 75 with COVID-19, enrolled during active disease.

This chain connects TRBV4-1 to TRBJ1-5; TRBD1 agrees at 7 bases. Germline V gene sequence: CDR1 MGHRA, CDR2 YSYEKL. V lost 0 bases and J lost 7; bases outside the gene matches: 6. The CDR3 sequence is 15 residues long. CDR3 bases: TGCGCCAGCAGCCAAGAGACAGGGTCTATGCAGCCCCAGCATTTT. This encodes CASSQETGSMQPQHF.

This clone was counted between two and nine times. This chain joins TRBV6-2 or TRBV6-3 and TRBJ1-1; D not resolved. The CDR3 has 11 amino acids. The germline gives CDR1 MNHEY, CDR2 SVGEGT. Trimming removed 2 bases from V and 7 bases from J, with 5 bases in between. CDR3 nucleotides: TGTGCCAGCAGTTACCCCCGTGAAGCTTTCTTT. Amino acid sequence: CASSYPREAFF.

V gene TRBV5-6 combines with J gene TRBJ1-3; 9 positions agree with TRBD1. Germline V gives CDR1 SGHDT, CDR2 YYEEEE. This CDR3 has 13 residues. V shed 7 bases and J 7 bases; nucleotides not matched to a gene: 6. The DNA for the CDR3 is TGTGCCAGCTATGGACAGGGGAGGAACACCATATATTTT. Encoded protein: CASYGQGRNTIYF. Together with reference TRBV5-6 and TRBJ1-3, the CDR3 gives the full variable domain: DAGVTQSPTHLIKTRGQQVTLRCSPKSGHDTVSWYQQALGQGPQFIFQYYEEEERQRGNFPDRFSGHQFPNYSSELNVNALLLGDSALYLCASYGQGRNTIYFGEGSWLTVV.

J is TRBJ1-2 and V is TRBV20-1, with D perhaps TRBD1 (6 bases). Germline assignment: CDR1 DFQATT and CDR2 SNEGSKA (reference sequence). The CDR3 length is 9 residues. The CDR3 loop is CSEGDGYTF. For the CDR3, the DNA is TGCAGCGAGGGGGATGGCTACACCTTC.

The CDR3 spells CASSPGRVEAFF. CDR3 DNA sequence: TGTGCCAGCAGCCCCGGGAGGGTTGAAGCTTTCTTT. The chain joins TRBV3-1 (or the pseudogene TRBV3-2) to TRBJ1-1; D is ambiguous. Trimming took 4 bases from V and 7 from J, leaving 10 bases between them. This CDR3 comprises 12 residues. Per the germline V gene, CDR1 is LGHDT and CDR2 is YNNKEL (reference sequence).

On this clone itself: The same CDR3 arises from other DNA sequences in this sample as well. The chain couples TRBV5-1 to TRBJ2-5; TRBD2 aligns across 14 bases. Germline trimming cut 0 bases from V and 2 bases from J; bases unmatched to any gene: 0. This CDR3 spans 16 amino acids. Germline V gene lookup returns CDR1 SGHRS and CDR2 YFSETQ. CDR3 amino acids: CASSLGLAGGQETQYF. The CDR3 region has the DNA TGCGCCAGCAGCTTGGGACTAGCGGGGGGGCAAGAGACCCAGTACTTC.

This chain uses TRBV11-2 with TRBJ1-4; 7 nucleotides match TRBD1. Germline CDR1 reads SGHAT; CDR2 reads FQNNGV. The ends lost 4 bases at V and 0 bases at J; junction bases unmatched: 5. The CDR3 extends over 16 amino acids. CDR3 bases: TGTGCCAGCAGCTCTGGACAGGCGACAACTAATGAAAAACTGTTTTTT. Translation: CASSSGQATTNEKLFF.

The chain has TRBV5-1 and TRBJ2-2; 7 bases are shared with TRBD1. With V trimmed by 8 bases and J by 0 bases, 1 base remained unmatched. The V gene's germline CDR1 is SGHRS and CDR2 YFSETQ. This CDR3 has 13 amino acids. In DNA, the CDR3 is TGCGCCAGTGGGACAGCGAACACCGGGGAGCTGTTTTTT. Its translation is CASGTANTGELFF. Filled out from reference TRBV5-1 and TRBJ2-2, the complete variable domain reads KAGVTQTPRYLIKTRGQQVTLSCSPISGHRSVSWYQQTPGQGLQFLFEYFSETQRNKGNFPGRFSGRQFSNSRSEMNVSTLELGDSALYLCASGTANTGELFFGEGSRLTVL.

This chain links TRBV7-2 with TRBJ2-1, with TRBD2 matching over 9 bases. The CDR3 totals 12 residues. Trimming took 3 bases from V and 13 from J; bases not matched to a gene: 4. Germline V gene sequence: CDR1 SGHTA, CDR2 FQGNSA. The CDR3 region has the DNA TGTGCCAGCAGCTTCGGGACTAGCCGCCAGTTCTTC. Translating gives CASSFGTSRQFF.

The chain has TRBV2 and TRBJ2-1; TRBD1 aligns across 8 bases. V gave up 8 bases and J gave up 4 bases; unmatched junction bases: 4. The CDR3 totals 13 residues. Germline CDR1 and CDR2: SNHLY and FYNNEI. CDR3 loop: CASSGQGYNEQFF. CDR3 DNA sequence: TGTGCCAGCTCCGGACAGGGTTACAATGAGCAGTTCTTC.

This chain connects TRBV10-2 to TRBJ2-2; 9 nucleotides match TRBD1. This CDR3 comprises 15 residues. The junction had 6 bases not matched to a gene; V was cut back by 6 bases and J by 4 bases. Germline assignment: CDR1 WSHSY and CDR2 SAAADI. The CDR3 coding sequence is TGCGCCAGCAGCGCCGGGACAGGGTTCACCGGGGAGCTGTTTTTT. This translates into CASSAGTGFTGELFF.

The chain recombines TRBV28 with TRBJ1-3; D uncertain. V gave up 7 bases and J gave up 0 bases, with 22 bases separating them. This CDR3 region has 18 residues. Germline lookup yields CDR1 MDHEN and CDR2 SYDVKM. CDR3 amino acids: CASTPSGYSATSGNTIYF. As DNA, the CDR3 is TGTGCCAGCACCCCTTCGGGGTACAGCGCGACCTCTGGAAACACCATATATTTT.

This clone showed up just once. The chain is built from TRBV18 and TRBJ2-2, with a possible D match to TRBD1 (5 bases). V gave up 4 bases and J gave up 7 bases, with 19 bases separating them. CDR1 KGHSH and CDR2 LQKENI come from the germline V gene. The CDR3 is 16 residues long. CDR3 amino acids: CASSQHLGGAGGELFF. In DNA form, the CDR3 reads TGTGCCAGCTCACAACACCTAGGTGGGGCCGGCGGGGAGCTGTTTTTT.

The chain carries TRBV3-1 (or the pseudogene TRBV3-2) and TRBJ2-5; TRBD1 matches 9 bases. Germline CDR1 reads LGHDT; CDR2 reads YNNKEL (reference sequence). The CDR3 is 14 residues long. Trimming at V came to 0 bases and at J to 10 bases, leaving 6 bases not matched to a gene. CDR3 DNA sequence: TGTGCCAGCAGCCAAGAGACAGGGGGTGGTGTCCAGTACTTC. This encodes CASSQETGGGVQYF.

This clone was seen a single time. The chain is built from TRBV12-1 and TRBJ2-7; the tabulated D call, TRBD2, remains unverified against the DNA. TRBV12-1 is given as a pseudogene. The length of the CDR3 is 15 residues. The CDR3 protein is CASSFNSGRSYEQYV. The DNA for the CDR3 is TGTGCCAGCAGCTTTAATAGCGGCCGCTCCTACGAGCAGTACGTC.

The CDR3 DNA sequence: TGTGCCAGCAGCTCGGGACAGTATAATTCACCCCTCCACTTT. As protein: CASSSGQYNSPLHF. This chain uses TRBV7-3 with TRBJ1-6; 7 bases match TRBD1. Looked up from germline, CDR1 is SGHTA and CDR2 is FQGTGA. V trimming: 4 bases; J trimming: 4 bases; junction bases outside the gene matches: 1. This CDR3 has 14 residues. Filled out from reference TRBV7-3 and TRBJ1-6, the complete variable domain reads GAGVSQTPSNKVTEKGKYVELRCDPISGHTALYWYRQSLGQGPEFLIYFQGTGAADDSGLPNDRFFAVRPEGSVSTLKIQRTERGDSAVYLCASSSGQYNSPLHFGNGTRLTVT.

This clone appeared once. This chain uses TRBV28 with TRBJ1-5, with TRBD1 matching over 7 bases. Per germline, CDR1 MDHEN and CDR2 SYDVKM. The CDR3 length is 13 residues. After removal of 6 bases from V and 4 bases from J, the junction contained 3 bases not matched to a gene. In DNA form, the CDR3 reads TGTGCCAGCAGACGACAGGGTAATCAGCCCCAGCATTTT. It translates to CASRRQGNQPQHF.

This rearrangement joins TRBV3-1 (or the pseudogene TRBV3-2) to TRBJ1-1; D is perhaps TRBD1 (5 bases). Germline CDR1 LGHDT, CDR2 YNNKEL (reference sequence). The CDR3 is made up of 11 amino acids. The CDR3 region is CVAGGDTEAFF. The CDR3 DNA is TGTGTCGCGGGGGGGGACACTGAAGCTTTCTTT.

J is TRBJ1-5 and V is TRBV6-5; D is uncertain. This CDR3 region has 13 residues. The germline gives CDR1 MNHEY, CDR2 SVGAGI. V dropped 2 bases and J dropped 7 bases, with 9 bases sitting between them. CDR3 protein: CASSYGREQPQHF. The CDR3, as DNA: TGTGCCAGCAGTTACGGGAGGGAACAGCCCCAGCATTTT.

This sequence joins TRBV2 and TRBJ1-1; TRBD1 matches 9 bases. Germline CDR1 reads SNHLY; CDR2 reads FYNNEI. The CDR3 is 15 amino acids. J lost 6 bases, V lost 10 bases, and 15 bases had no gene match. The chain's CDR3 is CATTGQGSIAAEAFF. The CDR3 coding sequence is TGTGCCACCACGGGACAGGGAAGTATAGCCGCTGAAGCTTTCTTT.

The V and J genes are TRBV4-2 and TRBJ1-3; D is unresolved. CDR1 and CDR2 from the germline V gene are LGHNA and YNFKEQ. This CDR3 spans 17 amino acids. Trimming took 0 bases from V and 0 from J, leaving 12 bases between them. The CDR3 here is CASSQEKTGHSGNTIYF. The DNA for the CDR3 is TGTGCCAGCAGCCAAGAGAAGACGGGTCACTCTGGAAACACCATATATTTT.

The chain has TRBV2 and TRBJ2-4; 7 bases are shared with TRBD2. There are 18 residues in the CDR3. V lost 1 base and J lost 0; bases outside the gene matches: 9. Germline V gene data show CDR1 as SNHLY and CDR2 as FYNNEI. In DNA form, the CDR3 reads TGTGCCAGCAGTGAAGTCCGGTCGGGGGGACTAGCCAAAAACATTCAGTACTTC. It is translated as CASSEVRSGGLAKNIQYF.

CDR3 in DNA: TGTGCCAGCAGCTTAGTCCCCCGGGACAGGGGTAGAGATACGCAGTATTTT. This translates into CASSLVPRDRGRDTQYF. The rearrangement links TRBV7-9 to TRBJ2-3; TRBD1 agrees at 10 bases. The V and J ends lost 1 base and 5 bases, in that order; junction bases with no gene match: 9. The CDR3 consists of 17 residues. CDR1 is SEHNR, CDR2 FQNEAQ, per germline (reference sequence).

The chain joins TRBV29-1 to TRBJ2-2; the match to TRBD2 covers 10 bases. The CDR3 contains 14 residues. Losses at the gene ends were 6 bases for V and 3 bases for J; bases not matched to a gene: 4. Germline V gene lookup returns CDR1 SQVTM and CDR2 ANQGSEA. This CDR3 is CSVIAGGYTGELFF. DNA for the CDR3: TGCAGCGTAATAGCGGGGGGTTACACCGGGGAGCTGTTTTTT.

This clone was picked up one time. The chain employs TRBV24-1 and TRBJ1-1, with D perhaps TRBD1 (6 bases). CDR1 and CDR2 (germline): KGHDR, SFDVKD. The germline V and J ends were trimmed by 12 bases and 0 bases, with 13 bases remaining between them. The CDR3 contains 13 residues. For the CDR3, the DNA is TGTGCCTCCTCATGGGGGCTGAACACTGAAGCTTTCTTT. Protein: CASSWGLNTEAFF.

The rearrangement links TRBV28 to TRBJ2-2; TRBD2 agrees at 7 bases. The CDR3 totals 13 residues. Germline values: CDR1 MDHEN, CDR2 SYDVKM. Trimming removed 7 bases from V and 5 bases from J; junction bases left unmatched: 4. CDR3 amino acids: CASITGRTGELFF. CDR3 in DNA: TGTGCCAGCATCACCGGGAGGACCGGGGAGCTGTTTTTT.

The V gene is TRBV27, the J gene TRBJ2-1; 9 nucleotides align to TRBD2. Germline-derived CDR1 and CDR2 are MNHEY and SMNVEV (reference sequence). The CDR3 spans 15 residues. The J segment lost 3 bases and the V segment lost 6 bases, leaving 6 bases of the junction unmatched. The DNA of the CDR3 is TGTGCCAGCAGCCCGAGCGGGGGGAACTACAATGAGCAGTTCTTC. As protein: CASSPSGGNYNEQFF.

A single count supports this clone. This chain connects TRBV24-1 to TRBJ1-4, with 8 bases identical to TRBD1. J was trimmed by 7 bases and V by 4 bases; bases with no gene match: 7. The CDR3 length is 15 residues. CDR1 is KGHDR and CDR2 is SFDVKD in the germline V gene. CDR3 sequence reads: CATSDRTGSGEKLFF. Here the CDR3 DNA reads TGTGCCACCAGTGACCGGACAGGGTCCGGTGAAAAACTGTTTTTT.

The chain uses TRBV7-2 and TRBJ1-1; tentative D call: TRBD1 (6 bases). This CDR3 region has 11 residues. V was trimmed by 4 bases and J by 6 bases, leaving 6 bases between them. Germline V CDR1 and CDR2: SGHTA, FQGNSA. The chain's CDR3 is CASSSGAEAFF. CDR3 coding DNA: TGTGCCAGCAGCTCAGGGGCTGAAGCTTTCTTT.